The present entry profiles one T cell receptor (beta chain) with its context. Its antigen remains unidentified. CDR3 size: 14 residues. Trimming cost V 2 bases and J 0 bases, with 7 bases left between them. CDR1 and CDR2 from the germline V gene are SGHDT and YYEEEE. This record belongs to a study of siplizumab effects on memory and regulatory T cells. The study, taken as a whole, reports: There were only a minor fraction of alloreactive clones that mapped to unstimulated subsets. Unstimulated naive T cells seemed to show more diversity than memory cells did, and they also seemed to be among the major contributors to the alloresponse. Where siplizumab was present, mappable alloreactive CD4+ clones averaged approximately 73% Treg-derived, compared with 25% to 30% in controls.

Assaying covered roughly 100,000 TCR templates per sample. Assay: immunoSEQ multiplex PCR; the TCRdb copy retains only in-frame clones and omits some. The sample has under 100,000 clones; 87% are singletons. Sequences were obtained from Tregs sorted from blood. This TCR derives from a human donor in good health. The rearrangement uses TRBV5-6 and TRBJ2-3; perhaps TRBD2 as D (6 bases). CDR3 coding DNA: TGTGCCAGCAGCTTCGGGAGTAGCACAGATACGCAGTATTTT. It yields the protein CASSFGSSTDTQYF.